This T cell receptor (beta chain) is from a study of T cell responses to AZD1222 COVID-19 vaccine (dated by TCRdb to the early 2020s). For the wider study: TCR sequencing covered 233 trial participants: nearly 210 given two doses of AZD1222 and 26 given two doses of MenACWY control vaccine. Trial participants were enrolled by age into 18-55, 56-69 and 70-plus year subgroups, with about 150, 28 and 57 TCR-sequenced participants respectively. The research as a whole found: Epitopes outside the regions mutated in the B.1.351 and B.1.1.7 variants were reportedly recognized by nearly half of the unique spike-specific TCRs. Participants were mostly white British and included more females than males, and it was suggested by the authors that clonal diversity may have been underestimated. Spike-specific TCR breadth and depth rose significantly after two AZD1222 doses compared with day 0 and with MenACWY recipients. CD4 TCRs associated with the vaccine covered the entire spike protein, and the dominant responses were in regions 160-218 and 743-854. Because no samples from the day 14 peak response were available, repertoires could be characterized only after the peak T cell response. The 56-69-year group was small, and its depth increase did not reach significance, likely because of low power. Conclusions about previously exposed vaccinees are limited because only 6 or 7 AZD1222 recipients were SARS-CoV-2 seropositive at baseline.

Remarks on this clone: Its binding antigen is unknown. The input lacks base qualities; no much larger clone sits a single base away.

The CDR3 regions of human TCRbeta chains were analyzed by immunosequencing. The original pipeline was this. TCRs in the repertoires were matched against a reference library of SARS-CoV-2-specific TCRs that had been generated with the MIRA antigen-specificity platform. Breadth meant the fraction of unique TCRs that were SARS-CoV-2-associated, whereas depth meant the fraction of total T cells that were SARS-CoV-2-associated. Using the MIRA data, each spike-specific TCR was assigned both to the spike region to which the TCR was reactive and to a CD4 or CD8 class. Log10-transformed breadth and depth values were compared by one-way ANOVA with Sidak's multiple comparisons tests. The table was pulled from immuneACCESS by TCRdb, which kept in-frame rearrangements only. Such tables lose some clones; where checked, under half of the loss comes from unresolved V genes, and the rest has no known cause. Clone size and the V and J calls come from that table; the DNA yielded D and trimming. The sample has about 120,000 clones on record, around 91% of them singletons. The ten top clones hold about 4.3% of the sample.

Reading the label with the study, this specimen's time point is: baseline before first vaccination. The treatment or condition tag for this specimen amounts to: meningococcal conjugate vaccine given as trial control. The vaccinee samples were drawn from two UK trials, COV001 and COV002, one of which was a single-blind randomized controlled phase 2/3 trial testing AZD1222 (ChAdOx1 nCoV-19) in healthy adults. For TCRbeta chain sequencing, PBMC samples from trial participants were taken at day 0 and at day 28 after the second dose. The material was peripheral blood, obtained on day 0 of MenACWY control vaccination. The receptor comes from an adult in good health.

The bases are TGCGCCAGCAGCCTAGGGACTACCGTGGGGGAGCAGTACTTC. This translates into CASSLGTTVGEQYF. The chain links TRBV4-1 with TRBJ2-7; 7 central bases correspond to TRBD2. The V end gives up 4 bases and the J end 7 bases, leaving 10 bases in the junction not matched to a gene. According to the germline V gene, CDR1 reads MGHRA and CDR2 reads YSYEKL. The CDR3 measures 14 amino acids from cysteine to phenylalanine. The only DNA kept is the CDR3, 42 bases in frame from the first base.